This T cell receptor (beta chain) came from a study of cytomegalovirus exposure and HLA in healthy donors. The CDR3 runs to 13 residues. Looked up from germline, CDR1 is MNHNS and CDR2 is SASEGT. With 6 bases removed from V and 2 bases from J, the gap between germline ends came to 11 bases. With 60 Vbeta and 13 Jbeta primers, the PCR was carried out. The data were produced by immunoSEQ multiplex PCR, yet TCRdb's version contains in-frame clones alone and is incomplete. This sample has about 160,000 clones, with approximately 85% found just once. The genes are TRBV6-1 and TRBJ2-7; D might be TRBD2 (5 bases). The receptor's source is a girl aged 2 to 9 in good health and CMV-seropositive. Input material: PBMCs. The CDR3 coding sequence is TGTGCCAGCAGGCGAAGCGGTACCTACGAGCAGTACTTC. Encoded protein: CASRRSGTYEQYF.